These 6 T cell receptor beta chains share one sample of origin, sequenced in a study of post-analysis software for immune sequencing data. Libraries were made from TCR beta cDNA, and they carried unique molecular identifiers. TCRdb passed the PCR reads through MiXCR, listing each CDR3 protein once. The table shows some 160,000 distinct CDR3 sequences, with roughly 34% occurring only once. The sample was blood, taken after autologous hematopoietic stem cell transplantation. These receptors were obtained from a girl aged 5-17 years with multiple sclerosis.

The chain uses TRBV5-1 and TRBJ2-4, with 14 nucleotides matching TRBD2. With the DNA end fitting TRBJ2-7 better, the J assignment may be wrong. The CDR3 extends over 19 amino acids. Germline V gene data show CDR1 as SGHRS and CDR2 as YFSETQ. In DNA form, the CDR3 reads TGCGCCAGTAGACAGGAGCTGCGGGGACTAGCGGGAGAGACCTACGAGCAGTACTTC. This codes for CASRQELRGLAGETYEQYF.

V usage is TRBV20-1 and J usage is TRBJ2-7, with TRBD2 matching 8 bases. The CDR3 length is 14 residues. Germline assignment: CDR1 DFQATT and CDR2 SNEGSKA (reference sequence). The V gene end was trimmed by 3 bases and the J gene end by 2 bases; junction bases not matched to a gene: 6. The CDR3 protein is CSASKLAGTYEQYF. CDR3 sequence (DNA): TGCAGTGCTAGTAAGCTAGCGGGTACCTACGAGCAGTACTTC.

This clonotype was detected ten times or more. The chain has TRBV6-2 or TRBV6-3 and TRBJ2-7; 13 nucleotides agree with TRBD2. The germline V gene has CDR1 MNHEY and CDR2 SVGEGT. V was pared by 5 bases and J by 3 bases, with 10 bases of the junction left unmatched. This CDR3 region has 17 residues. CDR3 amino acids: CASSRLAGGPTNYEQYF. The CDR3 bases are TGTGCCAGCAGTCGACTAGCGGGAGGACCGACAAACTACGAGCAGTACTTC.

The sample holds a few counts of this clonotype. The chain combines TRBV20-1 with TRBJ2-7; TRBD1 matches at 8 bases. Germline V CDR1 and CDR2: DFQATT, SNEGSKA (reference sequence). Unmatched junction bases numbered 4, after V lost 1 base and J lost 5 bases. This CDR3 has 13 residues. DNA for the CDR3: TGCAGTGCTAGAGCCAGGGGGCTGCACGAGCAGTACTTC. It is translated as CSARARGLHEQYF.

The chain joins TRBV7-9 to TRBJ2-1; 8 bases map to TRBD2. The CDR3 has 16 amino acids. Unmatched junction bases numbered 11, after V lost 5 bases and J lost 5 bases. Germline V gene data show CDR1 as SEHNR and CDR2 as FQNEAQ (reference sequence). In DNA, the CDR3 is TGTGCCAGCAGCCTCCCAAGCGGGAGCCGGAACAATGAGCAGTTCTTC. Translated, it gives CASSLPSGSRNNEQFF.

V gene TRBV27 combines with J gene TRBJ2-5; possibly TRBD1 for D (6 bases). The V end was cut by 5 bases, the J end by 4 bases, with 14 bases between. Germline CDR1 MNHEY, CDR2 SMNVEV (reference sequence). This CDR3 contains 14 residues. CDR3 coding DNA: TGTGCCAGCAGTCCCGCCGCAGGGGTAGAGACCCAGTACTTC. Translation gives CASSPAAGVETQYF.